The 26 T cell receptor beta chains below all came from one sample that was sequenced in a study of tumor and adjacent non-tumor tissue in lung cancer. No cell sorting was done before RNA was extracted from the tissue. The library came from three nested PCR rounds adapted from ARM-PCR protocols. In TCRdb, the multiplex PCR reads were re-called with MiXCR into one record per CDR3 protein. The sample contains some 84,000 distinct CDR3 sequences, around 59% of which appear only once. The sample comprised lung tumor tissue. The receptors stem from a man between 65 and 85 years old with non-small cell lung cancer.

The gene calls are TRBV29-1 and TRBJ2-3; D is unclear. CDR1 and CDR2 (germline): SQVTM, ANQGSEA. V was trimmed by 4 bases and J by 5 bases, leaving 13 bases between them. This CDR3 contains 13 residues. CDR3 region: CSVGLEGLDTQYF. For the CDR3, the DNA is TGCAGCGTTGGACTGGAAGGGCTAGATACGCAGTATTTT.

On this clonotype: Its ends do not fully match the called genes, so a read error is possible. The CDR3 DNA reads as TGTGCCAGCAGCTTGGACGGGACAGGGGAGCGAGAGACCCAGTACTTT. The encoded protein is CASSLDGTGERETQYF. The V and J genes are TRBV5-4 and TRBJ2-5; TRBD1 agrees at 10 bases. Germline V lookup: CDR1 SGHNT, CDR2 YYREEE (reference sequence). The CDR3 spans 16 residues.

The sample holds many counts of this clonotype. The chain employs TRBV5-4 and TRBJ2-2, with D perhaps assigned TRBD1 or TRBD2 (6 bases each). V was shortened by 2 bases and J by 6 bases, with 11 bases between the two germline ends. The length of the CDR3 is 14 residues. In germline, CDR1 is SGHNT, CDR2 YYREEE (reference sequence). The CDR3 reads CASSFPGAAGELFF. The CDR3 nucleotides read TGTGCCAGCAGCTTTCCGGGGGCGGCCGGGGAGCTGTTTTTT.

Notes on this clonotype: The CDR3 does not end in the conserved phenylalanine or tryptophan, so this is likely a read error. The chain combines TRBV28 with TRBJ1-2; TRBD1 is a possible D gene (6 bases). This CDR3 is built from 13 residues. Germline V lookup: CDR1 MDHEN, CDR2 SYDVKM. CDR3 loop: CTSSLPSGTGYTI. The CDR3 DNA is TGTACCAGCAGTTTACCATCCGGGACAGGCTACACCATC.

The CDR3 spells CASSFWTAGQPQHF. The CDR3, as DNA: TGTGCCAGCAGTTTCTGGACAGCCGGCCAGCCCCAGCATTTT. The chain uses TRBV12-3 or TRBV12-4 and TRBJ1-5, with D possibly matching TRBD1 (6 bases). V lost 3 bases and J lost 7, with 13 bases in between. This CDR3 contains 14 residues.

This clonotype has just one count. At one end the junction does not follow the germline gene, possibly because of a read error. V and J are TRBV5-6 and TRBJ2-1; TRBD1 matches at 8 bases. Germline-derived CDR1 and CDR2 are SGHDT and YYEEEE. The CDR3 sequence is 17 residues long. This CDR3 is CANSLSFPGQAYNEQFF. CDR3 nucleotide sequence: TGTGCCAACAGCTTATCCTTCCCGGGACAGGCCTATAATGAGCAGTTCTTC.

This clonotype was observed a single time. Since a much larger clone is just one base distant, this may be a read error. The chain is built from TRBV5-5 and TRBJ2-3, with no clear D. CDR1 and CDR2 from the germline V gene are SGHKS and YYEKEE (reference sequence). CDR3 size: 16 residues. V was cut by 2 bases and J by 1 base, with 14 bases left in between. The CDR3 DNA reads TGTGCCAGCAGCTTTGCCGAAGGGTCTGGCACAGATACGCAGTATTTT. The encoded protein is CASSFAEGSGTDTQYF.

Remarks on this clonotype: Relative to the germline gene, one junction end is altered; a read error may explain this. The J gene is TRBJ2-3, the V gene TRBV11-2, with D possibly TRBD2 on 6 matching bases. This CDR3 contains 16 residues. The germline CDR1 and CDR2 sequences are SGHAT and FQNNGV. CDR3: CTSSLDHRGGADTHYF. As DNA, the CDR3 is TGTACCAGCAGCTTAGACCATCGGGGAGGCGCAGATACGCATTATTTT.

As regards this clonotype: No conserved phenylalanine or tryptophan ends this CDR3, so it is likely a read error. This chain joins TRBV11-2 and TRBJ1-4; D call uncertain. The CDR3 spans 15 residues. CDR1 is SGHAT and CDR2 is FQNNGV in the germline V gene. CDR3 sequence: CASSLDRSANGKLFS. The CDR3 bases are TGTGCCAGCAGCTTAGATCGATCTGCTAATGGAAAACTGTTTAGT.

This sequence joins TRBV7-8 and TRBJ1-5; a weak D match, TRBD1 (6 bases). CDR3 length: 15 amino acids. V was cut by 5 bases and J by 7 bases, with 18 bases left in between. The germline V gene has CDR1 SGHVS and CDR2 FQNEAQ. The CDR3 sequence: CASSPGYRAGQPQHF. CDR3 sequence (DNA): TGTGCCAGCAGCCCGGGGTACAGGGCTGGACAGCCCCAGCATTTT.

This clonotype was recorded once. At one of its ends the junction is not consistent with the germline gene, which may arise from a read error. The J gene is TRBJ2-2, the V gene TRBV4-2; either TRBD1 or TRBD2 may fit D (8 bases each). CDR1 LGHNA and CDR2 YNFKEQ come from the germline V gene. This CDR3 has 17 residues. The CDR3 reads CASSQAGLAGGTGELFF. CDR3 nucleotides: TGTGCCAGCAGTCAAGCCGGACTAGCAGGGGGCACCGGGGAGCTGTTCTTT.

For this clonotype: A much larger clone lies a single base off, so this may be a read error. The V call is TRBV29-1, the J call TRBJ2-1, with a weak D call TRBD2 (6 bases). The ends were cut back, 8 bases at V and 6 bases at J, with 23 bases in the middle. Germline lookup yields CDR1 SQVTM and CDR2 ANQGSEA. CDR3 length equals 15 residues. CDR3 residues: CSIGGGAGFPNEQFF. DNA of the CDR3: TGCAGCATTGGAGGAGGGGCAGGTTTCCCCAATGAGCAGTTCTTC.

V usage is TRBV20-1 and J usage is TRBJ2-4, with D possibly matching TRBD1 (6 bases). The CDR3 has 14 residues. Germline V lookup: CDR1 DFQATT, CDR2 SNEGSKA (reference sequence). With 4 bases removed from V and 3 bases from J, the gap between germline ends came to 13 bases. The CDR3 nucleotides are TGCAGTGCTAAGGGGGATCGGATCAAAAACATTCAGTACTTC. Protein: CSAKGDRIKNIQYF.

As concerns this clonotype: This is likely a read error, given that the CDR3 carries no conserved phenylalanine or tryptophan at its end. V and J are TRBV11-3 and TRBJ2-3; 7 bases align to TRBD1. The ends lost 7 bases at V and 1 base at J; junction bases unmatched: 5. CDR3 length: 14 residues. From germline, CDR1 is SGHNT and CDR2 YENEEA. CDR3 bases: TGTGCCAGCATCTCAGGGGGACGCACAGATACGCAGTATTCT. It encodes CASISGGRTDTQYS.

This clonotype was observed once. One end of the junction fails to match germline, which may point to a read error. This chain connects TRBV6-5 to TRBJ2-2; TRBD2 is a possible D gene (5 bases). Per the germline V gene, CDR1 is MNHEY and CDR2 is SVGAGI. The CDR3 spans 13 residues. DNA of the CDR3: TGTGCCAGCAGTTACATCGGATTCGGGGAGCCGTTTTTT. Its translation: CASSYIGFGEPFF.

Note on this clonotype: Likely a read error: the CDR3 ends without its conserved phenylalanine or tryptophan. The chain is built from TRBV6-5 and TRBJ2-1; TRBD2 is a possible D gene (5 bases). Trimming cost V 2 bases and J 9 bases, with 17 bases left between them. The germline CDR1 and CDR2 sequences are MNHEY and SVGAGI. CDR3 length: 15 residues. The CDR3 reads CASSYAMDSWVEQFL. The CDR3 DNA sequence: TGTGCCAGCAGTTACGCTATGGACTCCTGGGTTGAGCAGTTCCTC.

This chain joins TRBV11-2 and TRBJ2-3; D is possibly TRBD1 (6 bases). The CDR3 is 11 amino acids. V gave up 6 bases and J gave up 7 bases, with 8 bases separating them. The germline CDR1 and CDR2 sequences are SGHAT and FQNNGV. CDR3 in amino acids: CASRGTYTQYF. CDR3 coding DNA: TGTGCCAGCAGAGGGACATATACGCAGTATTTT.

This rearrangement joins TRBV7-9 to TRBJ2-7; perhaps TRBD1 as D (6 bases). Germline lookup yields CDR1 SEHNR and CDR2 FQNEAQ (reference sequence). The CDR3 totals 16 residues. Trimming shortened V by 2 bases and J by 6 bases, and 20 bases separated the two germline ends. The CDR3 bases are TGTGCCAGCAGCTTACTTGGAGGCAGGGGACAATGCGAGCAGTACTTC. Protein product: CASSLLGGRGQCEQYF.

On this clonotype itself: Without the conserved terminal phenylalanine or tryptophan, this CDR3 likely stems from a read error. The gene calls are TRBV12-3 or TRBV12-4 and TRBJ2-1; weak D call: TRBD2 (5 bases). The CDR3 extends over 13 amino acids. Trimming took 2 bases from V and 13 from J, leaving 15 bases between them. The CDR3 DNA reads TGTGCCAGCAGTTTACGAACAAGCGGAACTCAGTTCCTC. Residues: CASSLRTSGTQFL.

The CDR3 region has the DNA TGTGCCAGCAGCTTAGGTCATGGTGGGGATACGCAGTATTTT. This gives the protein CASSLGHGGDTQYF. V gene TRBV11-2 combines with J gene TRBJ2-3, with D unclear. Trimming left V 1 base short and J 6 bases short, with 11 bases between. Per the germline V gene, CDR1 is SGHAT and CDR2 is FQNNGV. The CDR3 length is 14 residues.

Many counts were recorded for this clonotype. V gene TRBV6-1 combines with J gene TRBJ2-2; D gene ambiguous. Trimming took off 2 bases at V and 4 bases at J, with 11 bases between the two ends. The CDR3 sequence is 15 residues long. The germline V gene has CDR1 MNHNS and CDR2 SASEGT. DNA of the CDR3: TGTGCCAGCAGTGAAATGGCCGCCGCCACCGGGGAGCTGTTTTTT. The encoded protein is CASSEMAAATGELFF.

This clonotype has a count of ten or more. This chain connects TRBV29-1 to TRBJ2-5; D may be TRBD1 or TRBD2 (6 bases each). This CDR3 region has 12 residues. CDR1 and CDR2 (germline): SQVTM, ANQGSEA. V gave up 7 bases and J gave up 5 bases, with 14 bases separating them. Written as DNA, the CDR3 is TGCAGCGCAGTCGGGGGCGGGGAGACCCAGTACTTC. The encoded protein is CSAVGGGETQYF.

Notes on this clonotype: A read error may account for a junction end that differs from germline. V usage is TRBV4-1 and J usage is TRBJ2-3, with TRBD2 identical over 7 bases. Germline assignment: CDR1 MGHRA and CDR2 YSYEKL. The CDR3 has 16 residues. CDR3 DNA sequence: TGCGCCAGTAGCCGCCAAGCGGGGTGGCCGGGGGATACGCAGTATTTT. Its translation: CASSRQAGWPGDTQYF.

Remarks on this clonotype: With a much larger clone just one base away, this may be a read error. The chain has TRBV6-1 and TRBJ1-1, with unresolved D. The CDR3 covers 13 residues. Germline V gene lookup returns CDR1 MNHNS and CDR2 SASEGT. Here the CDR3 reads CDSSQSEEGRAFF. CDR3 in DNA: TGTGACAGCAGTCAGAGCGAGGAGGGAAGAGCTTTCTTT.

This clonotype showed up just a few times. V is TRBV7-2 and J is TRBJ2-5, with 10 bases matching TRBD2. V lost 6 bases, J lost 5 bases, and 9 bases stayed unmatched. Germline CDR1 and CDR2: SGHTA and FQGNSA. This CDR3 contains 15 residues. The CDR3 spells CASSLQSTSGETQYF. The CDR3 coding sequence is TGTGCCAGCAGTTTACAATCGACTAGCGGGGAGACCCAGTACTTC. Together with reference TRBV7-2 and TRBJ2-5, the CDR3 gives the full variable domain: GAGVSQSPSNKVTEKGKDVELRCDPISGHTALYWYRQSLGQGLEFLIYFQGNSAPDKSGLPSDRFSAERTGGSVSTLTIQRTQQEDSAVYLCASSLQSTSGETQYFGPGTRLLVL.

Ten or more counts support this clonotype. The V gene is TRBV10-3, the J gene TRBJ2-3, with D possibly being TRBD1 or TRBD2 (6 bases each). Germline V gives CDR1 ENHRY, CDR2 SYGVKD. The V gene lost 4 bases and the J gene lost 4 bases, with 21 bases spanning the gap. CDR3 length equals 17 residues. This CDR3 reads CAISAWGSGAGADTQYF. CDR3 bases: TGTGCCATCAGTGCCTGGGGTAGCGGAGCAGGGGCAGATACGCAGTATTTT.